These 11 T cell receptor beta chains share one sample of origin, sequenced in a study of blood T cell repertoires in COVID-19. Method: immunoSEQ multiplex PCR; TCRdb's copy keeps in-frame clones and lacks some. This table has tens of thousands of clones, 83% appearing once. The sequenced material came from peripheral blood. Receptors originate from a human donor in a cohort sampled during active COVID-19.

The rearrangement uses TRBV28 and TRBJ2-5; D may be TRBD1 (5 bases). This CDR3 is 14 amino acids long. The germline V gene has CDR1 MDHEN and CDR2 SYDVKM. The V and J ends lost 5 bases and 3 bases respectively, with 13 bases between them. The CDR3: CASSGDRREETQYF. As DNA, the CDR3 is TGTGCCAGCAGTGGAGATCGCAGGGAAGAGACCCAGTACTTC.

The gene calls are TRBV3-1 (or the pseudogene TRBV3-2) and TRBJ2-7; D is perhaps TRBD2 (5 bases). CDR3 length equals 14 residues. The germline V and J ends were trimmed by 0 bases and 7 bases, with 13 bases remaining between them. Germline V gene lookup returns CDR1 LGHDT and CDR2 YNNKEL (reference sequence). The CDR3 DNA is TGTGCCAGCAGCCAAGATCACGGGGTTAGGGAGCAGTACTTC. Translation gives CASSQDHGVREQYF.

The gene calls are TRBV11-2 and TRBJ2-7, with a tentative D call TRBD1 (5 bases). CDR3 size: 14 residues. Trimming took 5 bases from V and 1 from J, leaving 12 bases between them. The V gene's germline CDR1 is SGHAT and CDR2 FQNNGV. CDR3 nucleotide sequence: TGTGCCAGCAGCCTCAGCGACAGTTCCTACGAGCAGTACTTC. It codes for CASSLSDSSYEQYF.

The J gene is TRBJ1-4, the V gene TRBV30; TRBD1 is a possible D gene (6 bases). With 1 base removed from V and 10 bases from J, the gap between germline ends came to 16 bases. The length of the CDR3 is 14 residues. CDR1 and CDR2 from the germline V gene are GTSNPN and SVGIG (reference sequence). The CDR3 reads CAWSAPGHKLKLFF. As DNA, the CDR3 is TGTGCCTGGAGTGCCCCGGGACATAAGTTAAAACTGTTTTTT. The full variable domain, in which reference TRBV30 and TRBJ1-4 provide the parts outside the CDR3, is SQTIHQWPATLVQPVGSPLSLECTVEGTSNPNLYWYRQAAGRGLQLLFYSVGIGQISSEVPQNLSASRPQDRQFILSSKKLLLSDSGFYLCAWSAPGHKLKLFFGSGTQLSVL.

Remarks on this clone: The same CDR3 also results from other DNA sequences found in this sample. The chain joins TRBV6-6 to TRBJ1-1; TRBD1 agrees at 7 bases. The CDR3 loop spans 14 amino acids. CDR1 is MNHNY, CDR2 SVGAGI, per germline (reference sequence). V was pared by 6 bases and J by 0 bases, with 4 bases of the junction left unmatched. The CDR3 region is CASSRGTVNTEAFF. The CDR3 nucleotides are TGTGCCAGCAGCCGCGGGACAGTGAACACTGAAGCTTTCTTT.

This clone was seen a few times. The gene calls are TRBV6-2 or TRBV6-3 and TRBJ2-5; 8 positions agree with TRBD2. The J segment lost 4 bases and the V segment lost 2 bases, leaving 6 bases of the junction unmatched. This CDR3 comprises 15 residues. CDR1 MNHEY and CDR2 SVGEGT come from the germline V gene. CDR3 in amino acids: CASSYQRGISETQYF. CDR3 DNA: TGTGCCAGCAGTTACCAGCGGGGGATTTCAGAGACCCAGTACTTC.

This chain joins TRBV30 and TRBJ2-4; 7 bases are a match to TRBD2. The CDR3 is made up of 15 amino acids. The germline gives CDR1 GTSNPN, CDR2 SVGIG (reference sequence). Trimming at V came to 3 bases and at J to 2 bases, leaving 7 bases not matched to a gene. CDR3 protein: CAWSAGGMSKNIQYF. For the CDR3, the DNA is TGTGCCTGGAGCGCCGGGGGGATGTCCAAAAACATTCAGTACTTC.

This clone was detected only once. J is TRBJ2-3 and V is TRBV23-1, with 10 bases lining up with TRBD2. TRBV23-1 is treated as an ORF (open reading frame) with a function not yet certain. Losses at the gene ends were 6 bases for V and 7 bases for J; bases not matched to a gene: 13. The length of the CDR3 is 16 residues. The DNA for the CDR3 is TGCGCCAGCAGCCTAACTGGGCTAGCGGGGGTGCATACGCAGTATTTT. It yields the protein CASSLTGLAGVHTQYF.

The chain's CDR3 is CASIGGAPSNQPQHF. The CDR3 DNA reads as TGTGCCAGCATCGGGGGGGCGCCTAGCAATCAGCCCCAGCATTTT. This chain joins TRBV28 and TRBJ1-5; D is perhaps TRBD1 (6 bases). The CDR3 has 15 amino acids. V lost 7 bases and J 0 bases, leaving 13 bases between the germline ends. The V gene's germline CDR1 is MDHEN and CDR2 SYDVKM.

The rearrangement uses TRBV7-2 and TRBJ1-1; 10 positions match TRBD1. Germline trimming cut 5 bases from V and 0 bases from J; bases unmatched to any gene: 6. CDR3 length: 16 amino acids. Germline loops: CDR1 SGHTA, CDR2 FQGNSA. CDR3 region: CASSTTGGRVNTEAFF. In DNA form, the CDR3 reads TGTGCCAGCAGCACGACAGGGGGCAGGGTGAACACTGAAGCTTTCTTT.

This clone has more than one count but fewer than ten. The same CDR3 also results from other DNA sequences found in this sample. The chain has TRBV28 and TRBJ1-5; 8 nucleotides align to TRBD1. There are 14 residues in the CDR3. Germline loops: CDR1 MDHEN, CDR2 SYDVKM. V trimming: 5 bases; J trimming: 5 bases; junction bases outside the gene matches: 5. The CDR3 nucleotides read TGTGCCAGCAGTCCAGGGGGCAGGGATCAGCCCCAGCATTTT. Protein sequence: CASSPGGRDQPQHF.